Sequencing of this T cell receptor (beta chain) was carried out in a study of T cell responses to AZD1222 COVID-19 vaccine. Findings and caveats of the study: Just a handful of AZD1222 recipients were seropositive at baseline. Among vaccine-associated CD4 TCRs, coverage spanned spike, with dominance at 160-218 and 743-854. Spike-specific TCR breadth and depth were elevated following two AZD1222 doses.

Produced via immunoSEQ multiplex PCR; TCRdb's table is partial and in-frame only. Here the sample spans roughly 100,000 clones, 70% to 90% being singletons. Comments on this clone: The antigen remains undetermined.

This TCR derives from an adult in good health. The starting material was peripheral blood, obtained on day 0 of AZD1222 vaccination.

CDR3 amino acids: CASSEVQGENTEAFF. CDR3 coding DNA: TGTGCCAGCAGTGAAGTCCAGGGAGAGAACACTGAAGCTTTCTTT. V gene TRBV6-4 combines with J gene TRBJ1-1, with D perhaps TRBD1 (5 bases). Germline V gene lookup returns CDR1 MRHNA and CDR2 SNTAGT. Trimming took off 3 bases at V and 1 base at J, with 12 bases between the two ends. The CDR3 is 15 amino acids.